The rows below give T cell receptor beta chains drawn from one sample of a study of control samples from healthy donors and cancer patients. Sequenced by immunoSEQ multiplex PCR; TCRdb stores in-frame clones only, minus some. The sample lists tens of thousands of clones; approximately 90% were seen once. Source material: PBMCs. The receptor source for this set is a man aged 30 to 45 with colorectal cancer. CDR3s include the opening cysteine and the closing phenylalanine or tryptophan. The order of the fields is CDR3 protein, D gene, J gene, V gene. D genes are given only for firm matches.

CASSQLTSGGNEQFF,TRBD2,TRBJ2-1,TRBV11-2
CASSLVGGEQYF,-,TRBJ2-7,TRBV5-6
CASSVVNGELFF,-,TRBJ2-2,TRBV9
CASSVAVTSHDNEQFF,TRBD2,TRBJ2-1,TRBV9
CASSFTGTKGSDTQYF,-,TRBJ2-3,TRBV27
CASSPQGGQVLANYGYTF,-,TRBJ1-2,TRBV7-9
CASSTRGGARAKNIQYF,-,TRBJ2-4,TRBV27
CATQPRTVGNTIYF,-,TRBJ1-3,TRBV6-6
CASSLGEGTTYNEQFF,TRBD2,TRBJ2-1,TRBV7-9
CASSQDRTGPPGYGYTF,TRBD1,TRBJ1-2,TRBV4-3
CASSPQDNYGYTF,-,TRBJ1-2,TRBV6-2/TRBV6-3
CASTSLRGNTGELFF,-,TRBJ2-2,TRBV19
CASTDREFYGYTF,TRBD1,TRBJ1-2,TRBV19
CASSSRSSYNEQFF,-,TRBJ2-1,TRBV7-2
CSASTQAYYNEQFF,-,TRBJ2-1,TRBV20-1
CSVLIGSNEKLFF,-,TRBJ1-4,TRBV29-1
CASSSPDRGLEIYGYTF,TRBD1,TRBJ1-2,TRBV7-9
CASSHKASSSTDTQYF,-,TRBJ2-3,TRBV3-1/TRBV3-2
CATSDGGAYEQYF,-,TRBJ2-7,TRBV24-1
CASSSLSGAKVKPLFF,-,TRBJ1-4,TRBV27
CATQRGDYYEQYF,TRBD2,TRBJ2-7,TRBV24-1
CASSQVAEKKDRNIQYF,-,TRBJ2-4,TRBV4-1
CASSRDISGANVLTF,-,TRBJ2-6,TRBV7-2
CATSRGYGRLAYEQYF,-,TRBJ2-7,TRBV15
CATSRDIGVYSPLHF,-,TRBJ1-6,TRBV15